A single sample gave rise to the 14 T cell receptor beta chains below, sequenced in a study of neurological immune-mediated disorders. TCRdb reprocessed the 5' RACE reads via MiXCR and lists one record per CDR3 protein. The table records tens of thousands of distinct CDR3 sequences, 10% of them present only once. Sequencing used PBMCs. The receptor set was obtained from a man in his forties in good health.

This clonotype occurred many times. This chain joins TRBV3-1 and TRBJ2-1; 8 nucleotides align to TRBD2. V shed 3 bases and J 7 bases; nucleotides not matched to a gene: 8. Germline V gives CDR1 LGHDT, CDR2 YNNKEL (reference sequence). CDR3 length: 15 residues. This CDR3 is CASSQGPGGRNEQFF. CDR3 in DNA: TGTGCCAGCAGCCAGGGGCCGGGAGGGCGGAATGAGCAGTTCTTC.

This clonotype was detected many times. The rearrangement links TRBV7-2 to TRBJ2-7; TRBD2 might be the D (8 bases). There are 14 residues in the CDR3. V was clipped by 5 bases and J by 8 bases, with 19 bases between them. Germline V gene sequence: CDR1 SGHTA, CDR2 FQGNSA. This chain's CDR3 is CASSLREGAEQQYF. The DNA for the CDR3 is TGTGCCAGCAGCCTCCGGGAGGGGGCGGAACAGCAGTACTTC. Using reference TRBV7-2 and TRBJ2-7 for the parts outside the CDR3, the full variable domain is GAGVSQSPSNKVTEKGKDVELRCDPISGHTALYWYRQSLGQGLEFLIYFQGNSAPDKSGLPSDRFSAERTGGSVSTLTIQRTQQEDSAVYLCASSLREGAEQQYFGPGTRLTVT.

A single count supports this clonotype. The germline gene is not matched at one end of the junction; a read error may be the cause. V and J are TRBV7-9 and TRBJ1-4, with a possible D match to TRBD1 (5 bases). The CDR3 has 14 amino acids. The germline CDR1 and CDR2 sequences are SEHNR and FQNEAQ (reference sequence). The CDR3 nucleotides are TGTGCCAGCTGCTTTTCGGACATAAATGAAAAACTGTTTTTT. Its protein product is CASCFSDINEKLFF.

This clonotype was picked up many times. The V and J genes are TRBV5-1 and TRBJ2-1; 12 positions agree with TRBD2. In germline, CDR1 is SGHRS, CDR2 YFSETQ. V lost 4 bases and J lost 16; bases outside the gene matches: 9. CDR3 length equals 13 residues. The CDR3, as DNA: TGCGCCAGCAGCAAAGGACTAGCGGGGAACCATTTCTTC. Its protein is CASSKGLAGNHFF.

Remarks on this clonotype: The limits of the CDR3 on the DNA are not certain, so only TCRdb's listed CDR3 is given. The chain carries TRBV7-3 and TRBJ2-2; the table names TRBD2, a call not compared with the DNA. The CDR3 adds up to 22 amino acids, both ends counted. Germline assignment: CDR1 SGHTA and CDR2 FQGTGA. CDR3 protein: CASSSGPVSEQYFGPGTGELFF.

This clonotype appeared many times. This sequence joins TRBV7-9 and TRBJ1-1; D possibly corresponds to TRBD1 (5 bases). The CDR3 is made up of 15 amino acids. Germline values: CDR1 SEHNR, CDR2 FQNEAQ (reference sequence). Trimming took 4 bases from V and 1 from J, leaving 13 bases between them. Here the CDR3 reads CASSSTGTENTEAFF. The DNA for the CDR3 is TGTGCCAGCAGCTCTACTGGGACGGAGAACACTGAAGCTTTCTTT.

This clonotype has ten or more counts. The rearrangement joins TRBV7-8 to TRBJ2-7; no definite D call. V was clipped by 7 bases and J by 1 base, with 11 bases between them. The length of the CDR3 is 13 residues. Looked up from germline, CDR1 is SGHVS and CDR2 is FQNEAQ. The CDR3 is CASTTTSSYEQYF. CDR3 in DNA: TGTGCCAGCACCACGACGTCGTCCTACGAGCAGTACTTC.

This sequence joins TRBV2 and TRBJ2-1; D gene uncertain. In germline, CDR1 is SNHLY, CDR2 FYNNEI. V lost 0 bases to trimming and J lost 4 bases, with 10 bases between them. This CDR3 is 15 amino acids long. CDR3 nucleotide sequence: TGTGCCAGCAGTGAAGCGCACAGCAGGTACAATGAGCAGTTCTTC. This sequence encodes CASSEAHSRYNEQFF.

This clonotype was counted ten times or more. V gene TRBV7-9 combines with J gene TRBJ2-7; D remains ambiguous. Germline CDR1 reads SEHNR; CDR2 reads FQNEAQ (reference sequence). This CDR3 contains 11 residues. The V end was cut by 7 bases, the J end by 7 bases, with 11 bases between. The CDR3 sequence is CASTRGIEQYF. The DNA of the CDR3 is TGTGCCAGCACCAGAGGCATAGAGCAGTACTTC.

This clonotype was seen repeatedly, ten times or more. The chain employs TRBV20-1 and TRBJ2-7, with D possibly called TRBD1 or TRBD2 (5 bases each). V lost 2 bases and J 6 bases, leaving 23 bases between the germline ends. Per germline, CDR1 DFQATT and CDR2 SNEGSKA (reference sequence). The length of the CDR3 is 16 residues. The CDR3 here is CSARQGLGVSFPEQYF. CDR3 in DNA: TGCAGTGCTAGACAGGGTTTGGGAGTCTCGTTCCCCGAGCAGTACTTC.

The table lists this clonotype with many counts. The CDR3 sequence is CSARSGRGEKLFF. CDR3 sequence (DNA): TGCAGTGCTAGAAGCGGGCGCGGGGAAAAACTGTTTTTT. The chain uses TRBV20-1 and TRBJ1-4; the D is unclear. CDR1 is DFQATT and CDR2 is SNEGSKA in the germline V gene (reference sequence). V gave up 2 bases and J gave up 8 bases, with 12 bases separating them. CDR3 length equals 13 residues.

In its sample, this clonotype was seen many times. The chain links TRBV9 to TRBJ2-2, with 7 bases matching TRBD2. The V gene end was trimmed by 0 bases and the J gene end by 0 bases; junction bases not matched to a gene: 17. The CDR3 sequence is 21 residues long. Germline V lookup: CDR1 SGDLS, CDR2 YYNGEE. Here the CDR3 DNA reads TGTGCCAGCAGCGTAGGAGCGGGGCCCTATATCAGTGAGACGAACACCGGGGAGCTGTTTTTT. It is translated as CASSVGAGPYISETNTGELFF.

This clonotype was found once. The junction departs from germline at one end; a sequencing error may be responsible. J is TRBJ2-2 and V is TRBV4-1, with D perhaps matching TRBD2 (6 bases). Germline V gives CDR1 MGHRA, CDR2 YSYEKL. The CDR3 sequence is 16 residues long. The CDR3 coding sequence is TGCGCCAGCAGCCAAGGGGGAGGCTCGAACACCGGGGAGCGGTTTTTT. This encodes CASSQGGGSNTGERFF.

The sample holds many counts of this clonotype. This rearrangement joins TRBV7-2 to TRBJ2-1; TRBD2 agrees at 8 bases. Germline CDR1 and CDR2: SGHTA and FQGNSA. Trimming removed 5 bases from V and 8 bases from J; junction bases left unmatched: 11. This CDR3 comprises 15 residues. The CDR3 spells CASSPRAGVGYEQFF. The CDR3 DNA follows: TGTGCCAGCAGCCCCCGAGCGGGGGTGGGCTATGAGCAGTTCTTC.